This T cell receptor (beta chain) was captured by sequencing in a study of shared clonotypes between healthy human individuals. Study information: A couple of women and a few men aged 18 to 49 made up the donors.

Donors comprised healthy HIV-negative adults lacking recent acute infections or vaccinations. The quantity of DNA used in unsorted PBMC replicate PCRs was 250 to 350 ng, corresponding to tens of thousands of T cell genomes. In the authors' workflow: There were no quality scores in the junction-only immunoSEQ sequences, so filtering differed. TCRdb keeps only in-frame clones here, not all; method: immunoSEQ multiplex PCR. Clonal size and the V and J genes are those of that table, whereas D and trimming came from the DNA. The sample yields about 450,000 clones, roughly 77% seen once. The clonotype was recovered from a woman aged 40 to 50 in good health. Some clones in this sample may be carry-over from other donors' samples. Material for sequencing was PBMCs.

The CDR3 sequence: CASRNRRRFNYGYTF. Here the CDR3 DNA reads TGCGCCAGCAGAAACAGAAGGAGATTTAACTATGGCTACACCTTC. The chain employs TRBV23-1 and TRBJ1-2, with unresolved D. TRBV23-1 qualifies as an ORF whose function is uncertain. The CDR3 has 15 amino acids. V was shortened by 6 bases and J by 1 base, with 15 bases between the two germline ends.